What follows describes a single T cell receptor (beta chain). It lacks a known antigen. Per-nucleotide qualities are absent, and no much larger clonotype sits a single base away. What this sample's time point label stands for: cells obtained before transplantation from donor or recipient. CD3+CD4+ and CD3+CD8+ populations were FACS-sorted from unstimulated pre-transplant donor and recipient cells taken from spleen or lymph nodes. Receptor libraries were prepared by the immunoSEQ multiplex PCR assay. For most patients, genomic DNA was isolated with the Qiagen DNeasy Blood and Tissue Kit and shipped frozen to Adaptive Biotechnologies for TCR sequencing. For most patients, genomic DNA was subjected to high-throughput TCR-beta CDR3 sequencing by Adaptive Biotechnologies. The original pipeline was this. TCR sequencing data were retrieved from Adaptive's ImmunoSEQ software for some 17 patients, whereas a few other patients were processed with MiXCR and VDJtools. To correct CD4 versus CD8 sorting errors, any sequence found in both subsets at a frequency ratio below 5:1 was removed. CDR3 nucleotide sequences shared between donor and recipient were removed because the origin of such sequences could not be assigned. To count as alloreactive, a clone needed at least 2-fold expansion over unstimulated cells and a minimum CFSE-low frequency of 0.002% (template counts) or 0.001% (read counts). Clones were considered mappable if detected in sequenced pre-transplant spleen, lymph node, or MLR CFSE-low populations of the donor or recipient. Cumulative frequency of alloreactive clones was calculated as a percentage of all sequences weighted by copy number. TCRdb mirrors the immuneACCESS table, restricted to in-frame sequences. Some clones are absent from its copies; in checked studies, under half trace to an unresolved V gene, and the reason for the others is unknown. Clone size and V and J calls were adopted from that table, with D and trimming inferred from the DNA. The sample data list roughly 120,000 clones, and about 95% of these were observed just once. Under 3.5% of the sample belongs to the ten largest clones.

This record belongs to a study of graft-versus-host responses after intestinal transplantation (TCRdb year 2021). Concerning the study at large: Multivisceral, liver-intestinal, or isolated intestinal transplants were received by the recipients. To identify alloreactive clones, pre-transplant mixed lymphocyte reaction products were sequenced and compared with unstimulated pre-transplant donor and recipient T cells. Bulk TCR-beta CDR3 sequencing was used to track graft-versus-host and host-versus-graft alloreactive T cell clones in the graft, circulation and bone marrow after intestinal transplantation. Every recipient was given anti-thymocyte globulin induction, then maintenance tacrolimus and steroids for 3 to 4 years. Of the 20 to 25 intestinal transplant recipients enrolled in the cohort, one of whom was a retransplant, a few patients without pretransplant specimens were excluded. Samples from three later patients were sequenced in-house on an Illumina MiSeq with MiXCR processing rather than by the commercial service. A peak of at least 4% donor T cells among recipient peripheral blood mononuclear cells was the definition used for donor T cell macrochimerism.

What the research found in general, with its limitations: The relatively low number and heterogeneity of intestinal transplant patients limited the conclusions. In patients with donor T cell macrochimerism, the allografts had high GvH to HvG T cell clonal ratios. Early after transplant, declines in HvG clones were associated with peak levels of circulating GvH clones. GvH clones were detected in recipient bone marrow, and some appeared earlier in ileal mucosa or blood, consistent with an intestinal mucosal origin.

The trim is 1 base for V and 8 bases for J, with a gap of 6 bases between the germline ends. CDR1 SEHNR and CDR2 FQNEAQ were looked up in the germline V gene (reference sequence). Counted from cysteine to phenylalanine, this CDR3 has 12 amino acids. The sequence is cut down to CDR3 DNA, 36 bases in frame from base 1. The clonotype originates from a human donor who received an intestinal transplant. Sequencing was performed on unstimulated CD8+ T cells sorted from spleen or lymph node cells, taken before intestinal transplant. This sequence uses TRBV7-9 and TRBJ2-1; the D segment cannot be called with confidence. Here is the DNA: TGTGCCAGCAGCTTAGGCCGGTATGAGCAGTTCTTC. Its coded protein is CASSLGRYEQFF.